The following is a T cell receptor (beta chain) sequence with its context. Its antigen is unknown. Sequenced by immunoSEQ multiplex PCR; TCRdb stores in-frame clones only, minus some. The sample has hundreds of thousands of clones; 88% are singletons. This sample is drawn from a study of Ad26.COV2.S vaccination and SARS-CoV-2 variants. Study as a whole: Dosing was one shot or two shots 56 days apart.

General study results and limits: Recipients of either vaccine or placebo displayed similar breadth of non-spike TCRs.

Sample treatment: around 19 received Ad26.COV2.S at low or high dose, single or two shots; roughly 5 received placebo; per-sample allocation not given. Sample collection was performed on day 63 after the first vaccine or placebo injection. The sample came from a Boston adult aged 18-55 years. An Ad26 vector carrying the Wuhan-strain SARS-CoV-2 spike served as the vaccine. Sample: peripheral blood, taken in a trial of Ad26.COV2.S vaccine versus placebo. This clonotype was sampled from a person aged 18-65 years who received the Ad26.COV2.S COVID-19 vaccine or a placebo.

For the CDR3, the DNA is TGCGCCAGCAGCCCTACCGGGATGGTCTCCGGAAACACCATATATTTT. Protein: CASSPTGMVSGNTIYF. The V and J genes are TRBV5-1 and TRBJ1-3; D ambiguous. Per the germline V gene, CDR1 is SGHRS and CDR2 is YFSETQ. V lost 4 bases and J lost 4, with 18 bases in between. This CDR3 contains 16 residues.